This T cell receptor beta chain was observed in a study of post-analysis software for immune sequencing data. Background on the study: In terms of disease course, relapsing-remitting, secondary progressive and progressive-relapsing multiple sclerosis were included.

The CDR3 consists of 14 residues. CDR1 and CDR2 (germline): SGHKS, YYEKEE (reference sequence). V lost 3 bases to trimming and J lost 10 bases; unmatched junction nucleotides: 5. In its sample, this clonotype was seen a few times. Its specificity is not known. Findings of the study overall: In patients, TRBV5-6, TRBV5-1 and TRBV20-1 belonged to five or six TRBV segments found more frequently than in controls. Versus controls, multiple sclerosis patients showed significantly lower diversity (normalized Chao1).

Every TCR beta cDNA library bore unique molecular identifiers. Input populations of 1 to 10 million T cells gave rise to approximately 500,000 cDNA molecules. TCRdb ran MiXCR on the PCR reads and lists one entry per CDR3 protein. The repertoire holds almost 700,000 distinct CDR3 sequences, with 55% to 70% as singletons. The chain couples TRBV5-5 to TRBJ2-3, with TRBD2 identical over 13 bases. This TCR came from a girl aged 2 to 9 with multiple sclerosis. The sequenced sample consisted of blood. The CDR3 region has the DNA TGTGCCAGCAGCTGGACTAGCGGGAGTGATTCGCAGTATTTT. Amino acids: CASSWTSGSDSQYF.